The entry below gives a single TCR beta chain sequence along with its context. This sample was taken from a study of blood T cell repertoires in COVID-19. Trimming removed 4 bases from V and 6 bases from J; junction bases left unmatched: 3. Germline CDR1 is SGHRS and CDR2 is YFSETQ. CDR3 size: 14 residues. In the original processing: How many nucleated cells were present was estimated from reference gene primer amplification. Some clones are missing from TCRdb's copy, which holds only in-frame ones; the method was immunoSEQ multiplex PCR. Clone size and V and J calls were adopted from that table, with D and trimming inferred from the DNA. This sample has some 430,000 clones; around 91% occur once, and the top ten carry around 0.6%. Individuals aged about 18 to 90 years were recruited from roughly 22 US areas. Participants' own reports of clinical history determined their cohort assignment. Two negative PCRs, clearance, or symptom resolution were required of recovered Cohort 3 donors.

The V gene is TRBV5-1, the J gene TRBJ2-2, with 10 bases lining up with TRBD1. This TCR was recovered from a man aged 18-30 years who had recovered from COVID-19. Sequencing was performed on PBMCs or T cells enriched from blood (not recorded which). The CDR3: CASSQGQGAGELFF. The DNA of the CDR3 is TGCGCCAGCAGCCAAGGACAGGGGGCCGGGGAGCTGTTTTTT. The whole variable domain, filled in from reference TRBV5-1 and TRBJ2-2, reads KAGVTQTPRYLIKTRGQQVTLSCSPISGHRSVSWYQQTPGQGLQFLFEYFSETQRNKGNFPGRFSGRQFSNSRSEMNVSTLELGDSALYLCASSQGQGAGELFFGEGSRLTVL.